This paragraph reports one T cell receptor (beta chain). This entry is derived from a study of blood T cell repertoires in COVID-19. Study information: Specimens from acute and convalescent COVID-19 originated in the United States, Italy and Spain. Sample material is recorded as cDNA or gDNA derived from T cells, B-cell-depleted T cells, or PBMCs.

V was clipped by 0 bases and J by 7 bases, with 7 bases between them. From germline, CDR1 is LGHNA and CDR2 YNFKEQ. The CDR3 is made up of 14 amino acids. Under the authors' procedure: Reference gene primer amplification gave estimated nucleated cell counts. The table came from immunoSEQ multiplex PCR; TCRdb's copy has only in-frame clones and leaves some out. V, J and clone size are taken as reported in that table, and D and trimming were inferred from the DNA itself. Of about 40,000 clones in the sample, more than 75% were seen once. This TCR was sampled from a human donor in a cohort sampled during active COVID-19. This chain links TRBV4-2 with TRBJ1-6; D unclear. Sequenced material: peripheral blood. The CDR3 region has the DNA TGTGCCAGCAGCCAAGAGGGCGGGAATTCACCCCTCCACTTT. It is translated as CASSQEGGNSPLHF.